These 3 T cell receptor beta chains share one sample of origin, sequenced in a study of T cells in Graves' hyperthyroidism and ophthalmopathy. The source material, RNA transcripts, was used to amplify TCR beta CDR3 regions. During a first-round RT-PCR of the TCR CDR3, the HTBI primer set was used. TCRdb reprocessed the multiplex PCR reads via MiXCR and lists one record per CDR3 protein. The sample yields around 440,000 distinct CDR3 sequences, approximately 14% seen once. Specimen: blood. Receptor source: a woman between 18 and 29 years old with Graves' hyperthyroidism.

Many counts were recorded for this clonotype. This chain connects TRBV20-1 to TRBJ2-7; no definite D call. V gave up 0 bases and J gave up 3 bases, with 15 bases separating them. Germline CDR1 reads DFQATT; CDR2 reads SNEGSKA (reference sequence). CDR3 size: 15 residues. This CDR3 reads CSAREAASPHYEQYF. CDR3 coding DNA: TGCAGTGCTAGAGAAGCAGCCAGCCCTCACTACGAGCAGTACTTC.

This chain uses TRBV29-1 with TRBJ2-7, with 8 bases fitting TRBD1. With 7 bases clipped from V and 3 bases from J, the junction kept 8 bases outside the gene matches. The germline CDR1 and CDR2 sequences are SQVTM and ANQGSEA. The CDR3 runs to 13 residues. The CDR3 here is CSALTGAHYEQYF. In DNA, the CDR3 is TGCAGCGCCTTGACAGGGGCCCACTACGAGCAGTACTTC.

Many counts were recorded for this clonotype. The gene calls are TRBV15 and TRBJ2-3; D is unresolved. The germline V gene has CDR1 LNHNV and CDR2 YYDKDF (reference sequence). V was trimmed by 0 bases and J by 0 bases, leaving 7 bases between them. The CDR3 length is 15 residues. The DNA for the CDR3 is TGTGCCACCAGCAGAGATGGAATCAGCACAGATACGCAGTATTTT. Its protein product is CATSRDGISTDTQYF.